A selection of T cell receptor beta chains follows, all from one sample in a study of cytomegalovirus exposure and HLA in healthy donors. Generated by immunoSEQ multiplex PCR, the TCRdb table keeps only in-frame clones and is missing some. The sample has about 100,000 clones; approximately 71% are singletons. The sequencing sample was made of PBMCs. The receptors here all came from a male donor in good health and CMV-seropositive. The CDR3 runs from the conserved cysteine through the conserved F or W. Each record gives: CDR3 DNA, CDR3 protein, clone size, V gene, D gene, J gene. A D gene is named only where the DNA matches it firmly. Clone size is not always given. Where it is, it says once, few, many or a class for expanded clones.

TGTGCCAGCAGGCCAGACAGGGAGCGCGCAGATACGCAGTATTTT CASRPDRERADTQYF NA TRBV6-5 TRBD1 TRBJ2-3
TGTGCCAGCAGCTTAACATCGGGAACCGGGGAGCTGTTTTTT CASSLTSGTGELFF NA TRBV7-9 NA TRBJ2-2
TGTGCCAGCAGTCCAGAGACTAGCGGGGGTTACAATGAGCAGTTCTTC CASSPETSGGYNEQFF NA TRBV2 TRBD2 TRBJ2-1
TGTGCCATCAGCCCGGGACAGGGGGCGAATATTAACTACAACGAGCAGTACTTC CAISPGQGANINYNEQYF few TRBV10-3 TRBD1 TRBJ2-7
TGTGCCACCAGCAGAGATCGGTATGGGAGGGTCTCTGGAAACACCATATATTTT CATSRDRYGRVSGNTIYF NA TRBV15 NA TRBJ1-3
TGTGCCAGCAGCTTTGGGGGGATAAGGGAGCAGTACTTC CASSFGGIREQYF NA TRBV7-9 NA TRBJ2-7
TGTGCCAGCTCGCCGGCCGGGACAGGGGTCGAGACCCAGTACTTC CASSPAGTGVETQYF once TRBV18 TRBD1 TRBJ2-5
TGTGCCAGCAGCCAAGAGCTAGCCAAAAACAGTCAGTACTTC CASSQELAKNSQYF NA TRBV4-2 NA TRBJ2-4
TGTGCCAGCAGCTCGGAGCACGGTCAGCCCCAGCATTTT CASSSEHGQPQHF NA TRBV7-8 NA TRBJ1-5
TGCGCCAGCAATGGGCTGGGCACTGAAGCTTTCTTT CASNGLGTEAFF few TRBV2 NA TRBJ1-1
TGTGCCACGGGCCTAGGGGAATTGACCGGGGAGACCCAGTACTTC CATGLGELTGETQYF NA TRBV10-3 NA TRBJ2-5
TGTGCCAGCCGTGCCGCGAGGGAGCAGTACTTC CASRAAREQYF NA TRBV28 NA TRBJ2-7
TGTGCCAGCAGCTTCGGCCCCGGGACAGGGAATGAAAAACTGTTTTTT CASSFGPGTGNEKLFF NA TRBV5-6 TRBD1 TRBJ1-4
TGTGCCAGCCGCCCCGGCGGGGAAAAACTGTTTTTT CASRPGGEKLFF NA TRBV6-6 NA TRBJ1-4
TGTGCCATCGAGGACAGGGCGAACACCGGGGAGCTGTTTTTT CAIEDRANTGELFF few TRBV10-3 TRBD1 TRBJ2-2
TGTGCCTGGGGACAGGGATGGGGGCGCAACGAGCAGTACTTC CAWGQGWGRNEQYF NA TRBV30 TRBD1 TRBJ2-7
TGTGCCAGCAGCGTAACTAGCGGGAGACAAGAGACCCAGTACTTC CASSVTSGRQETQYF NA TRBV9 TRBD2 TRBJ2-5
TGTGCCAGCAGCTTAGCAGCGGGAGACAGCGAGCAGTACTTC CASSLAAGDSEQYF NA TRBV7-2 TRBD2 TRBJ2-7
TGTGCCAGCAGTTTCGGACTAGAGGGGATCTACGAGCAGTACTTC CASSFGLEGIYEQYF NA TRBV6-5 TRBD2 TRBJ2-7
TGTGCCAGCTTGCCACAGGGAGGGGGCAATGAGCAGTTCTTC CASLPQGGGNEQFF NA TRBV6-6 NA TRBJ2-1
TGTGCCAGCACCCCCCGACAGGGACCAAATCAGCCCCAGCATTTT CASTPRQGPNQPQHF NA TRBV28 TRBD1 TRBJ1-5
TGTGCCAGCAGCGCAGTAGAGTCTGGGGCCAACGGCCTGACTTTC CASSAVESGANGLTF NA TRBV11-1 NA TRBJ2-6
TGTGCCAGCAATCGGGGACTAGCGTCCAATGAGCAGTTCTTC CASNRGLASNEQFF NA TRBV6-5 TRBD2 TRBJ2-1
TGTGCCAGCAGTGATTGGGCTGGCACCGGGGAGCTGTTTTTT CASSDWAGTGELFF NA TRBV27 NA TRBJ2-2
TGTGCCAGCAGTGTACAGGGTGGGAGCAATCAGCCCCAGCATTTT CASSVQGGSNQPQHF few TRBV6-5 NA TRBJ1-5
TGTGCCAGCACCTTAACGGACAGGGAGGGCACAGATACGCAGTATTTT CASTLTDREGTDTQYF NA TRBV9 TRBD1 TRBJ2-3
TGTGCCAGCAGCGTAGGACAGGGGTTGGGTCAGCCCCAGCATTTT CASSVGQGLGQPQHF few TRBV9 TRBD1 TRBJ1-5
TGTGCCAGCACTGGGTGGGAGAGAGCCAAAAACATTCAGTACTTC CASTGWERAKNIQYF few TRBV6-1 NA TRBJ2-4
TGTGCCACCAGCAGAGATAGCGCTTTTGTAATGAACACTGAAGCTTTCTTT CATSRDSAFVMNTEAFF NA TRBV15 NA TRBJ1-1
TGCGCCAGCAGCTCGGAAGGACAGGGGCGAAATTCACCCCTCCACTTT CASSSEGQGRNSPLHF few TRBV5-1 TRBD1 TRBJ1-6
TGCAGCGTTGAAGGGACTAGCGGGAGAAATAGCTACGAGCAGTACTTC CSVEGTSGRNSYEQYF NA TRBV29-1 TRBD2 TRBJ2-7
TGTGCCTGGGGGAGTCTAGCCGTCACCGGGGAGCTGTTTTTT CAWGSLAVTGELFF NA TRBV30 NA TRBJ2-2
TGTGCCATCAGTACTAGTGACCCAAACACCGGGGAGCTGTTTTTT CAISTSDPNTGELFF NA TRBV10-3 NA TRBJ2-2
TGTGCCATCAGTGACAACAATGAGCAGTTCTTC CAISDNNEQFF NA TRBV10-3 NA TRBJ2-1
TGTGCCAGCAGCGCTTCTCCTAGCGGGAGCAGGGAGGGCGGCTCCTACGAGCAGTACTTC CASSASPSGSREGGSYEQYF NA TRBV9 TRBD2 TRBJ2-7
TGTGCCAGCAGCTTCAGGGCCAGGAACACTGAAGCTTTCTTT CASSFRARNTEAFF NA TRBV5-6 NA TRBJ1-1
TGTGCCAGTAGCGTGTCAGGTGGTGAGGAGACCCAGTACTTC CASSVSGGEETQYF NA TRBV19 NA TRBJ2-5
TGTGCCAGCAGTGAATCAGGGGGCGGGGAAAAACTGTTTTTT CASSESGGGEKLFF NA TRBV25-1 TRBD1 TRBJ1-4
TGTGCCAGCAGCGCCGTTACTAGCTCTGGGGCCAACGTCCTGACTTTC CASSAVTSSGANVLTF NA TRBV5-6 NA TRBJ2-6
TGTGCCAGCAGCAAAGGCTTGACTAGCGGGATAGATACGCAGTATTTT CASSKGLTSGIDTQYF NA TRBV21-1 NA TRBJ2-3
TGTGCCAGCAGTTTTGGGACAGGGGGCAACGAGCAGTACTTC CASSFGTGGNEQYF NA TRBV28 TRBD1 TRBJ2-7
TGTGCCAGCATCAGGGGCAATCAGCCCCAGCATTTT CASIRGNQPQHF NA TRBV28 NA TRBJ1-5
TGTGCCAGCAGTTTCGCGAGCACTGAAGCTTTCTTT CASSFASTEAFF few TRBV6-6 NA TRBJ1-1
TGTGCCAGCGGTCCGGGGGACAGGAGCCTCTTGTACTTC CASGPGDRSLLYF NA TRBV7-2 TRBD1 TRBJ2-7
TGTGCCAGCAGCTTAACTCAGGGGACAGAGACCCAGTACTTC CASSLTQGTETQYF once TRBV7-9 NA TRBJ2-5
TGTGCCAGCAGCCTAGGACAGGTTCAAAATGAAAAACTGTTTTTT CASSLGQVQNEKLFF NA TRBV7-9 TRBD1 TRBJ1-4
TGTGCCAGCAGCTTGACTAGCGGGAGGGTAGAGACCCAGTACTTC CASSLTSGRVETQYF few TRBV5-6 TRBD2 TRBJ2-5
TGTGCCAGCAGCTTACTAGCGGCCCGGGAAGAGCAGTACTTC CASSLLAAREEQYF NA TRBV13 TRBD2 TRBJ2-7
TGCGCCAGCAGCCAAGACGACAGGGTGGATGGCTACACCTTC CASSQDDRVDGYTF NA TRBV4-3 TRBD1 TRBJ1-2
TGTGCCAGCACCCCACTCCGTGCGGGAGTGGGGCAGTACTTC CASTPLRAGVGQYF once TRBV11-1 TRBD2 TRBJ2-7
TGTGCCAGCAGCACCCCCCGGGGGTTGGGGGAGACCCAGTACTTC CASSTPRGLGETQYF few TRBV5-4 NA TRBJ2-5
TGTGCCAGCAGCTTCTTTGGCCCTGGACAGGGAAACAATCAGCCCCAGCATTTT CASSFFGPGQGNNQPQHF NA TRBV7-2 TRBD1 TRBJ1-5